Listed below are T cell receptor beta chains from one sample, sequenced in a study of shared clonotypes between healthy human individuals. Only in-frame clones appear in the TCRdb table, and some are missing; sequencing was by immunoSEQ multiplex PCR. The table shows about 300,000 clones, with around 74% occurring only once. Sequencing used memory CD4+ T cells sorted from blood. Source of these receptors: a young man in good health. Each CDR3 is given without its conserved first and last residue. Clone size appears in some rows only: once, few, many, or a class for an expanded clone.

-	TRBV25-1	13	ASMSTGKDYNEQF
-	TRBV5-4	12	ASSLGGGKETQY
once	TRBV10-2	17	ASGPPAPGLAGHTDTQY
many	TRBV28	14	ASSLFAGASGNTIY
-	TRBV6-5	10	ATAGTNEKLF
-	TRBV19	16	ASSITHQSVLAKNIQY
-	TRBV29-1	11	SVPSVGSYTQY
-	TRBV27	12	ASSPGQGRGEQY
-	TRBV5-1	15	ASSFPLRDTLTGELF
-	TRBV5-7	12	ASSRGGCNYGYT
-	TRBV11-3	11	ASSLTGKYGYT
-	TRBV4-3	14	ASSQAHLGQGNEQF
-	TRBV5-1	16	ASSPGTSGRRGPGELF
-	TRBV1	18	TSSQDVPASGGESYNEQF
-	TRBV30	12	AWSVPPGGTEAF
-	TRBV18	13	ASSLQGRYDYGYT
few	TRBV29-1	12	SVEGQEVAGELF
-	TRBV5-4	12	ASSRNRENTEAF
few	TRBV5-1	12	ASTYSGGREKLF
-	TRBV5-1	13	ASSLFRTGRDEQF
-	TRBV28	12	ASSLAGQYYEQY
-	TRBV28	13	ASSFGSGYQETQY
-	TRBV2	14	ASSEVVGDSGNEQF
once	TRBV5-5	12	ASRRAGLNTEAF
-	TRBV6-1	11	ASSDYRTDTQY
-	TRBV18	13	ASSPGLAGTGELF
-	TRBV7-9	9	ASSFDREAF
-	TRBV2	13	ASSESSGRSYEQY
once	TRBV28	12	ATSGTARNYGYT
-	TRBV9	14	ASSVDSGGVETEAF
-	TRBV7-6	16	ASSGIRTGQFSTGELF
-	TRBV6-5	11	ASSPNSGLGYT